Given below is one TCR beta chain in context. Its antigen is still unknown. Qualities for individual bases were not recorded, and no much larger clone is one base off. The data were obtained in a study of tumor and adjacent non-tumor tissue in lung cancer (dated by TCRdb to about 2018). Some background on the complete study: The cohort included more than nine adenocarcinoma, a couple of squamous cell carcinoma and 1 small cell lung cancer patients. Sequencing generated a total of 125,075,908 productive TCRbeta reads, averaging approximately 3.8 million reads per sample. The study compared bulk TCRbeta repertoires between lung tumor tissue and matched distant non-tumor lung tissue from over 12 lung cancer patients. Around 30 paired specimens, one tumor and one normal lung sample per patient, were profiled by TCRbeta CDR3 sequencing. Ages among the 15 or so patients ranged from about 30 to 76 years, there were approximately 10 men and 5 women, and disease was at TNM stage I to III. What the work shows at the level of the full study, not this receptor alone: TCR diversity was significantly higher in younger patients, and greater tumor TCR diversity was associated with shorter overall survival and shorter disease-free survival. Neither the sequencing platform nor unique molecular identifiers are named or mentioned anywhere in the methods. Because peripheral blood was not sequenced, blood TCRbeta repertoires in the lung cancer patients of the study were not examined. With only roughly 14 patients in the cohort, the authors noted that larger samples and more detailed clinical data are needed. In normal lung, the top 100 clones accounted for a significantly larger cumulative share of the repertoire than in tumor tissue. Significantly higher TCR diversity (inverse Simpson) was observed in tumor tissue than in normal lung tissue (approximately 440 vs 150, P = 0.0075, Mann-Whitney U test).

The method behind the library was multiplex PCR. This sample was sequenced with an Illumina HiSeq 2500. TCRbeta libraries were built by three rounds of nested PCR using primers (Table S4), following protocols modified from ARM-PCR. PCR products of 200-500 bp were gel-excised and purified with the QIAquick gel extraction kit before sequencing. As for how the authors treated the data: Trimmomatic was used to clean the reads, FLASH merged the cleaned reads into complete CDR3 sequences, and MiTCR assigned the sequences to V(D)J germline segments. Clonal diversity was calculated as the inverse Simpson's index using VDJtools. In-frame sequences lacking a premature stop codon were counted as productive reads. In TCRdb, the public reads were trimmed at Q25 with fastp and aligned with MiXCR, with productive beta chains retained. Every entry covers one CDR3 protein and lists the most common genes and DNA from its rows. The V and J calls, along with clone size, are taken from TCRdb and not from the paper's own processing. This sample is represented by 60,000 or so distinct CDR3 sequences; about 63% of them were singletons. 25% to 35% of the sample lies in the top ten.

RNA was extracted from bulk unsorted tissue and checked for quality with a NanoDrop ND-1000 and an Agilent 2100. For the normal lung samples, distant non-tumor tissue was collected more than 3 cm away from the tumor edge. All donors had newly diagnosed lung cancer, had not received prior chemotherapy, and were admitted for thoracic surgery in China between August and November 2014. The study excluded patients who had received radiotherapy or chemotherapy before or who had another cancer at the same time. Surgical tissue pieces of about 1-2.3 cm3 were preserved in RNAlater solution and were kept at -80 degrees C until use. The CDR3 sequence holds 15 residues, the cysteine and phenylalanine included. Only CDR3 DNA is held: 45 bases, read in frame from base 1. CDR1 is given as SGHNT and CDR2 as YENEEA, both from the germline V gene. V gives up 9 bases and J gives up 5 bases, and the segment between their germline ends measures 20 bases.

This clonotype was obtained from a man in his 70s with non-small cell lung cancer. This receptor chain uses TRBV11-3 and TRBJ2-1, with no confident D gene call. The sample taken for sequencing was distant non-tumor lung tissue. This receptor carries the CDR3 CASSLLEWVNNEQFF. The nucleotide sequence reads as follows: TGTGCCAGTAGCCTTCTAGAGTGGGTTAACAATGAGCAGTTCTTC.